Only a few counts were recorded for the clone carrying this T cell receptor (beta chain). Its antigen remains unidentified. Amplification targeted TCR beta CDR3 regions from RNA transcripts. In the first-round RT-PCR of the TCR CDR3, the HTBI primer set was used. From the multiplex PCR reads, TCRdb called clonotypes with MiXCR, one entry per CDR3 protein. The sample has 350,000 to 500,000 distinct CDR3 sequences, roughly an eighth seen once. This entry is derived from a study of T cells in Graves' hyperthyroidism and ophthalmopathy. Study outcomes and limitations: Researchers report that a 13 V-J model separated ophthalmopathy from stable hyperthyroidism.

CDR3 length: 15 residues. V was pared by 2 bases and J by 2 bases, with 10 bases between. Germline assignment: CDR1 SGHTA and CDR2 FQGNSA. A patient was excluded if there was uncontrolled infection, other autoimmune disease, pregnancy or lactation. The origin of this receptor is a young woman with Graves' hyperthyroidism. The sample taken for sequencing was blood. The chain links TRBV7-2 to TRBJ1-3; no reliable D call. The CDR3 bases are TGTGCCAGCAGCTTAAGCGGCAGCACTGGAAACACCATATATTTT. Translated, it gives CASSLSGSTGNTIYF. Looking up the rest from reference TRBV7-2 and TRBJ1-3 gives the full variable domain: GAGVSQSPSNKVTEKGKDVELRCDPISGHTALYWYRQSLGQGLEFLIYFQGNSAPDKSGLPSDRFSAERTGGSVSTLTIQRTQQEDSAVYLCASSLSGSTGNTIYFGEGSWLTVV.